The 22 T cell receptor beta chains below come from one sample, sequenced in a study of cytomegalovirus exposure and HLA in healthy donors. The primer mix had 60 Vbeta and 13 Jbeta primers. Repertoires were generated with immunoSEQ multiplex PCR, while TCRdb's copy carries only in-frame clones and drops some. The table includes around 120,000 clones, approximately 79% detected once. The specimen was PBMCs. The source of these receptors is a woman aged 35 to 49 in good health and CMV-seronegative.

V is TRBV10-2 and J is TRBJ2-7, with 11 bases matching TRBD2. J lost 4 bases, V lost 8 bases, and 7 bases had no gene match. Germline CDR1 WSHSY, CDR2 SAAADI. The CDR3 is made up of 14 amino acids. The CDR3 sequence: CASARLAGIYEQYF. CDR3 in DNA: TGCGCCAGCGCAAGACTAGCGGGGATTTACGAGCAGTACTTC.

The J gene is TRBJ2-7, the V gene TRBV4-3, with 7 bases fitting TRBD2. Per the germline V gene, CDR1 is LGHNA and CDR2 is YSLEER. The CDR3 is made up of 15 amino acids. J was trimmed by 2 bases and V by 1 base; bases with no gene match: 5. The CDR3 coding sequence is TGCGCCAGCAGCCAAGGGCTGGGAGGGACCTACGAGCAGTACTTC. It codes for CASSQGLGGTYEQYF.

About this clone: One end of the junction does not line up with germline, which may come from a read error. CDR3 bases: TGTTCCAGCAGCTTAGGGGACAGGGGGCGCGAGAACACTGAAGCTTTCTTT. It encodes CSSSLGDRGRENTEAFF. The chain is built from TRBV7-9 and TRBJ1-1, with 12 bases lining up with TRBD1. Looked up from germline, CDR1 is SEHNR and CDR2 is FQNEAQ (reference sequence). CDR3 length equals 17 residues. The whole variable domain, remainder taken from reference TRBV7-9 and TRBJ1-1, is DTGVSQNPRHKITKRGQNVTFRCDPISEHNRLYWYRQTLGQGPEFLTYFQNEAQLEKSRLLSDRFSAERPKGSFSTLEIQRTEQGDSAMYLCSSSLGDRGRENTEAFFGQGTRLTVV.

The chain uses TRBV18 and TRBJ2-3; tentatively, D is TRBD2 (5 bases). In germline, CDR1 is KGHSH, CDR2 LQKENI. The V end lost 5 bases, the J end lost 0 bases, and 12 bases lay between the germline ends. This CDR3 region has 15 residues. CDR3 bases: TGTGCCAGCTCATCGCCAGGCGGGAGCACAGATACGCAGTATTTT. Translation: CASSSPGGSTDTQYF.

V usage is TRBV5-4 and J usage is TRBJ1-2; maybe TRBD1 (6 bases). The germline V gene encodes CDR1 SGHNT and CDR2 YYREEE (reference sequence). The CDR3 spans 13 residues. Trimming took off 4 bases at V and 7 bases at J, with 14 bases between the two ends. Here the CDR3 DNA reads TGTGCCAGCAGCCCCGTGGGGGCGACTGGCTACACCTTC. Translation: CASSPVGATGYTF.

The chain uses TRBV6-5 and TRBJ1-2; 7 bases match TRBD1. The CDR3 runs to 14 residues. Germline V gene lookup returns CDR1 MNHEY and CDR2 SVGAGI. With 6 bases clipped from V and 8 bases from J, the junction kept 12 bases outside the gene matches. The CDR3, as DNA: TGTGCCAGCAGCTATGGGGACAGCCCCTCCGGCTACACCTTC. This encodes CASSYGDSPSGYTF.

The chain carries TRBV30 and TRBJ2-1, with D possibly matching TRBD1 (6 bases). V lost 2 bases to trimming and J lost 10 bases, with 12 bases between them. The CDR3 covers 12 residues. Germline CDR1 GTSNPN, CDR2 SVGIG (reference sequence). CDR3 residues: CAWSPPGTEQFF. The CDR3 nucleotides are TGTGCCTGGAGTCCCCCCGGGACAGAGCAGTTCTTC.

This clone occurred once. The chain has TRBV9 and TRBJ2-1, with TRBD2 matching 8 bases. Germline V gene sequence: CDR1 SGDLS, CDR2 YYNGEE. The J segment lost 6 bases and the V segment lost 4 bases, leaving 6 bases of the junction unmatched. This CDR3 is 14 amino acids long. CDR3 sequence reads: CASSSYRGGNEQFF. The CDR3 bases are TGTGCCAGCAGCAGCTACCGGGGGGGCAATGAGCAGTTCTTC.

This clone was detected only a few times. This rearrangement joins TRBV2 to TRBJ2-1, with 8 positions matching TRBD2. Germline V lookup: CDR1 SNHLY, CDR2 FYNNEI. The ends lost 3 bases at V and 10 bases at J; junction bases unmatched: 5. There are 13 residues in the CDR3. In DNA form, the CDR3 reads TGTGCCAGCAGTGACCTGGTAGCGGGGGAGCAGTTCTTC. Protein product: CASSDLVAGEQFF.

This sequence joins TRBV10-1 and TRBJ2-2; D perhaps matches TRBD2 (5 bases). The germline V gene encodes CDR1 WNHNN and CDR2 SYGVQD (reference sequence). There are 14 residues in the CDR3. Deletions cut 4 bases from V and 3 bases from J, with 9 bases between. The chain's CDR3 is CASSAGSDTGELFF. As DNA, the CDR3 is TGCGCCAGCAGTGCGGGGTCGGACACCGGGGAGCTGTTTTTT.

This chain links TRBV7-9 with TRBJ1-2; D gene uncertain. The CDR3 totals 17 residues. Trimming left V 3 bases short and J 0 bases short, with 17 bases between. Per germline, CDR1 SEHNR and CDR2 FQNEAQ (reference sequence). The CDR3, as DNA: TGTGCCAGCAGCTTCCCCCCGGAGCGGCAAGCTAACTATGGCTACACCTTC. The encoded protein is CASSFPPERQANYGYTF.

The chain employs TRBV6-5 and TRBJ2-5, with 9 bases lining up with TRBD2. CDR1 and CDR2 from the germline V gene are MNHEY and SVGAGI. V shed 5 bases and J 2 bases; nucleotides not matched to a gene: 6. The CDR3 is 15 amino acids. The chain's CDR3 is CASSRPSGKQETQYF. The CDR3 DNA reads TGTGCCAGCAGTCGCCCTAGCGGGAAACAAGAGACCCAGTACTTC.

The chain uses TRBV10-1 and TRBJ1-1, with D unclear. CDR3 length: 12 residues. V lost 3 bases and J 7 bases, leaving 9 bases between the germline ends. Germline V lookup: CDR1 WNHNN, CDR2 SYGVQD (reference sequence). CDR3 region: CASSDGKDEAFF. Here the CDR3 DNA reads TGCGCCAGCAGTGATGGCAAAGATGAAGCTTTCTTT.

J is TRBJ1-4 and V is TRBV6-1; a weak D match, TRBD1 (6 bases). The V gene's germline CDR1 is MNHNS and CDR2 SASEGT. V lost 5 bases to trimming and J lost 7 bases, with 14 bases between them. The CDR3 contains 14 residues. In DNA form, the CDR3 reads TGTGCCAGCAGTTATCAGAGAGGGGGTGAAAAACTGTTTTTT. This translates into CASSYQRGGEKLFF.

The V gene is TRBV5-4, the J gene TRBJ1-2; TRBD1 matches 9 bases. CDR3 size: 12 residues. V lost 8 bases, J lost 7 bases, and 6 bases stayed unmatched. Germline V gene data show CDR1 as SGHNT and CDR2 as YYREEE (reference sequence). The CDR3 here is CASGQGTVGYTF. In nucleotides, the CDR3 is TGTGCCAGTGGACAGGGGACAGTTGGCTACACCTTC.

The rearrangement uses TRBV12-5 and TRBJ2-1; 9 nucleotides agree with TRBD1. CDR3 length equals 14 residues. V was clipped by 5 bases and J by 5 bases; unmatched bases: 4. In germline, CDR1 is LGHNT, CDR2 FRNRAP. CDR3: CASGPGQGNNEQFF. In nucleotides, the CDR3 is TGTGCTAGTGGTCCTGGACAGGGGAACAATGAGCAGTTCTTC.

The chain joins TRBV28 to TRBJ2-2; no reliable D call. V was cut by 1 base and J by 5 bases, with 14 bases left in between. From germline, CDR1 is MDHEN and CDR2 SYDVKM. The CDR3 extends over 16 amino acids. CDR3 coding DNA: TGTGCCAGCAGTTTATTCCCGGCCAGGAAGACCGGGGAGCTGTTTTTT. This sequence encodes CASSLFPARKTGELFF.

In its sample, this clone was seen a few times. This chain joins TRBV2 and TRBJ2-1, with D unclear. This CDR3 comprises 15 residues. Germline CDR1 SNHLY, CDR2 FYNNEI. Trimming took off 7 bases at V and 4 bases at J, with 17 bases between the two ends. CDR3 DNA: TGTGCCAGCATCCAAGCTGCGACTCAATACAATGAGCAGTTCTTC. The encoded protein is CASIQAATQYNEQFF.

This chain links TRBV5-4 with TRBJ1-1, with D perhaps TRBD1 (5 bases). Germline CDR1 is SGHNT and CDR2 is YYREEE (reference sequence). V was pared by 0 bases and J by 0 bases, with 15 bases between. There are 17 residues in the CDR3. The CDR3 loop reads CASSLGGLTFLNTEAFF. In DNA, the CDR3 is TGTGCCAGCAGCTTGGGGGGACTGACTTTTTTGAACACTGAAGCTTTCTTT.

The chain links TRBV5-1 to TRBJ2-5, with no clear D. Per the germline V gene, CDR1 is SGHRS and CDR2 is YFSETQ. The CDR3 has 12 amino acids. Between the trimmed V and J ends, which lost 4 bases and 5 bases, there was a span of 9 bases. CDR3 sequence reads: CASSLAQETQYF. The CDR3 DNA is TGCGCCAGCAGCCTTGCCCAGGAGACCCAGTACTTC.

This clone turned up a few times. The chain recombines TRBV7-2 with TRBJ2-3; possibly TRBD2 for D (6 bases). The CDR3 sequence is 15 residues long. Germline V CDR1 and CDR2: SGHTA, FQGNSA. The V end lost 5 bases, the J end lost 4 bases, and 16 bases lay between the germline ends. The DNA for the CDR3 is TGTGCCAGCAGCCCTAAAACTGGGGAGGCAGATACGCAGTATTTT. This encodes CASSPKTGEADTQYF. Looking up the rest from reference TRBV7-2 and TRBJ2-3 gives the full variable domain: GAGVSQSPSNKVTEKGKDVELRCDPISGHTALYWYRQSLGQGLEFLIYFQGNSAPDKSGLPSDRFSAERTGGSVSTLTIQRTQQEDSAVYLCASSPKTGEADTQYFGPGTRLTVL.

This clone showed up just a few times. V gene TRBV18 combines with J gene TRBJ2-7; D gene uncertain. Germline CDR1 is KGHSH and CDR2 is LQKENI. The CDR3 contains 13 residues. Trimming removed 2 bases from V and 4 bases from J, with 9 bases in between. CDR3 bases: TGTGCCAGCTCACCATCACCAGATTACGAGCAGTACTTC. Its protein product is CASSPSPDYEQYF.